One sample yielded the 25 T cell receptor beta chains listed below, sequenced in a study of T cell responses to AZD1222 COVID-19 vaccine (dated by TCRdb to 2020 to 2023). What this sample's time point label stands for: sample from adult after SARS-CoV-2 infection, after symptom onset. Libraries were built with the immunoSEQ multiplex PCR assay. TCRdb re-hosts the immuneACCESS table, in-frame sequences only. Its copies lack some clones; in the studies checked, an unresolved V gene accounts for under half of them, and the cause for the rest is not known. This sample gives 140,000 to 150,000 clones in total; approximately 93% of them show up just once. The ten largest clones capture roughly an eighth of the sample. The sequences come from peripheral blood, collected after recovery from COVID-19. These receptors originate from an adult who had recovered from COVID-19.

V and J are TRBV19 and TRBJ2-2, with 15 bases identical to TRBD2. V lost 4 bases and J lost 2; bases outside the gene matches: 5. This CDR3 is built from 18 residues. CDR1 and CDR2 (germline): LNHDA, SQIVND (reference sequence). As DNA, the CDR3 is TGTGCCAGTAGTAGGCCGGGACTAGCGGGAGGCAACACCGGGGAGCTGTTTTTT. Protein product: CASSRPGLAGGNTGELFF.

The CDR3 DNA sequence: TGTGCCAGCAGCTCCTCCACCGGGAGCAGAACGAGGACAGTCACGCAGTATTTT. This encodes CASSSSTGSRTRTVTQYF. The rearrangement joins TRBV2 to TRBJ2-3; the D call may be TRBD1 or TRBD2 (6 bases each). This CDR3 has 18 residues. Germline V CDR1 and CDR2: SNHLY, FYNNEI. V lost 6 bases and J lost 9, with 31 bases in between.

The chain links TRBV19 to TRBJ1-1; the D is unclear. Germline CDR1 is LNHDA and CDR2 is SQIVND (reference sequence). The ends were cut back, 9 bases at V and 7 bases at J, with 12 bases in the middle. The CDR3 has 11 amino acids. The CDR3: CASWAGSEAFF. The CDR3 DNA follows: TGTGCCAGCTGGGCGGGGAGTGAAGCTTTCTTT.

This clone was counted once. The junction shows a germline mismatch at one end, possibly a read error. CDR3 DNA: TGCGCCAGCAGCTTGGCAAGCGGGGGGTCCTACAATGATCAGTTCTTC. Its translation is CASSLASGGSYNDQFF. V and J are TRBV5-1 and TRBJ2-1; 9 bases are a match to TRBD2. The CDR3 consists of 16 residues. Looked up from germline, CDR1 is SGHRS and CDR2 is YFSETQ.

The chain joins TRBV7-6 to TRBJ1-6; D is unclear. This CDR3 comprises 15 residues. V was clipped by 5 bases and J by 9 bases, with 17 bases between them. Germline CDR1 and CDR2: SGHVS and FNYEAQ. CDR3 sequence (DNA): TGTGCCAGCAGCCAGGACCTTGGGAGGAGTTCACCCCTCCACTTT. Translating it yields CASSQDLGRSSPLHF.

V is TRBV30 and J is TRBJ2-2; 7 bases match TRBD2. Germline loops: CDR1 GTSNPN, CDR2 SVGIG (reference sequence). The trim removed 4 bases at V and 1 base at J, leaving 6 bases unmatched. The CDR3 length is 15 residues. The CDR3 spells CAWKIGGGNTGELFF. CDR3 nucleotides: TGTGCCTGGAAGATTGGCGGGGGGAACACCGGGGAGCTGTTTTTT.

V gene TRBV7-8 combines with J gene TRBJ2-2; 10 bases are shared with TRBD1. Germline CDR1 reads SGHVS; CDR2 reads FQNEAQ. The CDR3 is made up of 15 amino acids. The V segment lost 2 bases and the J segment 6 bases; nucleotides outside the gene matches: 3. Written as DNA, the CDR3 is TGTGCCAGCAGCTTAATGGGACAGGGGCCCGGGGAGCTGTTTTTT. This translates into CASSLMGQGPGELFF.

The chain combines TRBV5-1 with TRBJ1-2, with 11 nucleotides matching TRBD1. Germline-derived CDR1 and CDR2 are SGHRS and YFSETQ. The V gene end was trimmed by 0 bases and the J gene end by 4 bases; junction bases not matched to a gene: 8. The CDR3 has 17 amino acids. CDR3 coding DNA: TGCGCCAGCAGCTTGGAAAACCCGGACAGGGGGCCCTATGGCTACACCTTC. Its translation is CASSLENPDRGPYGYTF.

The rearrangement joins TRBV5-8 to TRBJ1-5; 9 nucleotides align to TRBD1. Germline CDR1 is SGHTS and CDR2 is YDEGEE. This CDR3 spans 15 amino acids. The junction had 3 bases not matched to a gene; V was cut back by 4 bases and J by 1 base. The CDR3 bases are TGTGCCAGCAGCGTGGGACAGGGAAGCAATCAGCCCCAGCATTTT. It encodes CASSVGQGSNQPQHF. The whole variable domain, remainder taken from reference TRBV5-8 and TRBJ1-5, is EAGVTQSPTHLIKTRGQQATLRCSPISGHTSVYWYQQALGLGLQFLLWYDEGEERNRGNFPPRFSGRQFPNYSSELNVNALELEDSALYLCASSVGQGSNQPQHFGDGTRLSIL.

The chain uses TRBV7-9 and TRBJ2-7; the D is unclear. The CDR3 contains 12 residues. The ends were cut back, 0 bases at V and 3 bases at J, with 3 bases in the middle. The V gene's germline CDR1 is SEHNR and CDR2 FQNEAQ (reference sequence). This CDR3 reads CASSLARYEQYF. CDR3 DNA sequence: TGTGCCAGCAGCTTAGCGCGCTACGAGCAGTACTTC.

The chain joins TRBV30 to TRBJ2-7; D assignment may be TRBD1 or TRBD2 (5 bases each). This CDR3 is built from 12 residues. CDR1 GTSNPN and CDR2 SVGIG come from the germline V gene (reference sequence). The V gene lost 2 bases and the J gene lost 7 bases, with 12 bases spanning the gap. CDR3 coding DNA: TGTGCCTGGAGTCCTATGGGGGTAGAGCAGTACTTC. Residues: CAWSPMGVEQYF.

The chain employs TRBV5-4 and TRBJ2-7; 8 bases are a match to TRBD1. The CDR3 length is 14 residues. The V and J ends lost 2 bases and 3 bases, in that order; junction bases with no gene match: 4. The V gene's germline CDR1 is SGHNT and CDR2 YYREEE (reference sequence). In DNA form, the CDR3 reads TGTGCCAGCAGCTTCGGACAGGGAGACTACGAGCAGTACTTC. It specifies CASSFGQGDYEQYF.

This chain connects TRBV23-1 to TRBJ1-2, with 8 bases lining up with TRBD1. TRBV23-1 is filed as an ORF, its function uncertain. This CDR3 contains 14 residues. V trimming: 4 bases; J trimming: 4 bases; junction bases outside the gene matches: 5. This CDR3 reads CASSRDRRPYGYTF. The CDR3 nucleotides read TGCGCCAGCAGTCGGGACAGGAGACCCTATGGCTACACCTTC.

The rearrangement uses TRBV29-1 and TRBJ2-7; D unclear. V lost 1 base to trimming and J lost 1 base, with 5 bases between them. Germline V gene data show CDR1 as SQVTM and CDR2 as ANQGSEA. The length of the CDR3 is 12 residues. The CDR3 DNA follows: TGCAGCGTTGAAGGATCTTCCTACGAGCAGTACTTC. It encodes CSVEGSSYEQYF.

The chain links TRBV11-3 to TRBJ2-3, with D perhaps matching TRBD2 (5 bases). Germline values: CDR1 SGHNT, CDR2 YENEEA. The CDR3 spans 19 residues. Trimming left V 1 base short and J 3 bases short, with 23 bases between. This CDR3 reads CASSLGSGLGRVKTDTQYF. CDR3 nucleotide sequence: TGTGCCAGCAGCTTAGGGTCCGGTTTGGGGAGAGTGAAAACAGATACGCAGTATTTT. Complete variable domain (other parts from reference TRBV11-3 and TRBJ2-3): EAGVVQSPRYKIIEKKQPVAFWCNPISGHNTLYWYLQNLGQGPELLIRYENEEAVDDSQLPKDRFSAERLKGVDSTLKIQPAELGDSAVYLCASSLGSGLGRVKTDTQYFGPGTRLTVL.

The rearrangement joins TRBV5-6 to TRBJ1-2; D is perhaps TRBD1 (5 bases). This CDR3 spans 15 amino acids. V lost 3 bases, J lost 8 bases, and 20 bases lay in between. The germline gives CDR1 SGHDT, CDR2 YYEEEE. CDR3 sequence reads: CASSSPTGQGGGYTF. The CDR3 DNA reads TGTGCCAGCAGCTCCCCGACCGGGCAGGGCGGCGGCTACACCTTC.

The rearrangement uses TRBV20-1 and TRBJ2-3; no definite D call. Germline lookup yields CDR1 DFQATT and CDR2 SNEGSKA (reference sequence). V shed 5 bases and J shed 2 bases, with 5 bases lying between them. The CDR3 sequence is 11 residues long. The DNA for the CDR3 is TGCAGTGCTCACTACACAGATACGCAGTATTTT. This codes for CSAHYTDTQYF.

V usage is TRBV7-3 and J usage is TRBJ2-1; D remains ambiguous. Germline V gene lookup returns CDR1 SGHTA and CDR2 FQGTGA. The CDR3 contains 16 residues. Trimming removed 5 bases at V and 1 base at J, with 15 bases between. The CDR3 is CASSPGWGGSYNEQFF. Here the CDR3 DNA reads TGTGCCAGCAGCCCCGGGTGGGGTGGGTCCTACAATGAGCAGTTCTTC.

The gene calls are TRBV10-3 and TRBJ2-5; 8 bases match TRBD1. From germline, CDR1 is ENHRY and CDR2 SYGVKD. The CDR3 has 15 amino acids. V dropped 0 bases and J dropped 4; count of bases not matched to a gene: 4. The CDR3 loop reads CAISESGQGGETQYF. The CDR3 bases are TGTGCCATCAGTGAGTCTGGACAGGGTGGAGAGACCCAGTACTTC.

The CDR3 DNA sequence: TGTGCCAGCAGTCCGTTCAGAGGGACTAGCAGAAACACCGGGGAGCTGTTTTTT. Protein product: CASSPFRGTSRNTGELFF. This sequence joins TRBV3-1 (or the pseudogene TRBV3-2) and TRBJ2-2; TRBD2 matches 9 bases. From germline, CDR1 is LGHDT and CDR2 YNNKEL (reference sequence). This CDR3 is built from 18 residues. V gave up 6 bases and J gave up 2 bases; unmatched junction bases: 13.

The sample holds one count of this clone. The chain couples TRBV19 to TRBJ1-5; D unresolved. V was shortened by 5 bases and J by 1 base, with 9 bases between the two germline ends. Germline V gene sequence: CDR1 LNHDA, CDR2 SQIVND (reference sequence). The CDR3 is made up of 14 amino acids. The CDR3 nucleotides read TGTGCCAGTAGTCGTAGGGCCAGCAATCAGCCCCAGCATTTT. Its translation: CASSRRASNQPQHF.

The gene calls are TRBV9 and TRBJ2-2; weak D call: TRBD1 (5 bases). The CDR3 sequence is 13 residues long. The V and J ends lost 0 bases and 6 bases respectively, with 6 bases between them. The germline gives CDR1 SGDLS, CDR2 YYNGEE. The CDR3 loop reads CASSVATAGELFF. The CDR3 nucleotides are TGTGCCAGCAGCGTAGCGACAGCCGGGGAGCTGTTTTTT.

The CDR3 sequence: CSAGGLARNYNEQFF. For the CDR3, the DNA is TGCAGTGCTGGTGGACTAGCGAGAAACTACAATGAGCAGTTCTTC. The V and J genes are TRBV20-1 and TRBJ2-1; the match to TRBD2 covers 9 bases. J lost 3 bases, V lost 5 bases, and 8 bases had no gene match. Germline-derived CDR1 and CDR2 are DFQATT and SNEGSKA (reference sequence). CDR3 length equals 15 residues.

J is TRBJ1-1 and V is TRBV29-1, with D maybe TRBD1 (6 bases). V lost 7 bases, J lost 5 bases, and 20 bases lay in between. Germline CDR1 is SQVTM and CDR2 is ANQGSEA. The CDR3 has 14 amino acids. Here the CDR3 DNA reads TGCAGCGGTTCTCTCCAGGGGAGTCGGACTGAAGCTTTCTTT. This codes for CSGSLQGSRTEAFF.

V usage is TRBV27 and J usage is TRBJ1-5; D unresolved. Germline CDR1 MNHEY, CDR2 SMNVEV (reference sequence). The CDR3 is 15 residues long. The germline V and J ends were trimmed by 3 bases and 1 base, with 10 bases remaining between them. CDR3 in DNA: TGTGCCAGCAGTTTTTACCCGGGGAGCAATCAGCCCCAGCATTTT. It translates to CASSFYPGSNQPQHF.